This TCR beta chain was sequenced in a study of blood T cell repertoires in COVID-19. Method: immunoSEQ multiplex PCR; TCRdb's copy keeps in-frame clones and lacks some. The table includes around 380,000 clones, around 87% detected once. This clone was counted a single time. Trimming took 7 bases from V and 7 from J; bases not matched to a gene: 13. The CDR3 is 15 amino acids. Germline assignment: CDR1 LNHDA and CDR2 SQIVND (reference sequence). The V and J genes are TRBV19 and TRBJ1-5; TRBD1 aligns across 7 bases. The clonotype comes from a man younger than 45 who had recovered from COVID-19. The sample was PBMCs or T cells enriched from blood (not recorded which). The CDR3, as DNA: TGTGCCAGTACAGACGGACAGGCGGGGGGACAGCCCCAGCATTTT. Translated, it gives CASTDGQAGGQPQHF.